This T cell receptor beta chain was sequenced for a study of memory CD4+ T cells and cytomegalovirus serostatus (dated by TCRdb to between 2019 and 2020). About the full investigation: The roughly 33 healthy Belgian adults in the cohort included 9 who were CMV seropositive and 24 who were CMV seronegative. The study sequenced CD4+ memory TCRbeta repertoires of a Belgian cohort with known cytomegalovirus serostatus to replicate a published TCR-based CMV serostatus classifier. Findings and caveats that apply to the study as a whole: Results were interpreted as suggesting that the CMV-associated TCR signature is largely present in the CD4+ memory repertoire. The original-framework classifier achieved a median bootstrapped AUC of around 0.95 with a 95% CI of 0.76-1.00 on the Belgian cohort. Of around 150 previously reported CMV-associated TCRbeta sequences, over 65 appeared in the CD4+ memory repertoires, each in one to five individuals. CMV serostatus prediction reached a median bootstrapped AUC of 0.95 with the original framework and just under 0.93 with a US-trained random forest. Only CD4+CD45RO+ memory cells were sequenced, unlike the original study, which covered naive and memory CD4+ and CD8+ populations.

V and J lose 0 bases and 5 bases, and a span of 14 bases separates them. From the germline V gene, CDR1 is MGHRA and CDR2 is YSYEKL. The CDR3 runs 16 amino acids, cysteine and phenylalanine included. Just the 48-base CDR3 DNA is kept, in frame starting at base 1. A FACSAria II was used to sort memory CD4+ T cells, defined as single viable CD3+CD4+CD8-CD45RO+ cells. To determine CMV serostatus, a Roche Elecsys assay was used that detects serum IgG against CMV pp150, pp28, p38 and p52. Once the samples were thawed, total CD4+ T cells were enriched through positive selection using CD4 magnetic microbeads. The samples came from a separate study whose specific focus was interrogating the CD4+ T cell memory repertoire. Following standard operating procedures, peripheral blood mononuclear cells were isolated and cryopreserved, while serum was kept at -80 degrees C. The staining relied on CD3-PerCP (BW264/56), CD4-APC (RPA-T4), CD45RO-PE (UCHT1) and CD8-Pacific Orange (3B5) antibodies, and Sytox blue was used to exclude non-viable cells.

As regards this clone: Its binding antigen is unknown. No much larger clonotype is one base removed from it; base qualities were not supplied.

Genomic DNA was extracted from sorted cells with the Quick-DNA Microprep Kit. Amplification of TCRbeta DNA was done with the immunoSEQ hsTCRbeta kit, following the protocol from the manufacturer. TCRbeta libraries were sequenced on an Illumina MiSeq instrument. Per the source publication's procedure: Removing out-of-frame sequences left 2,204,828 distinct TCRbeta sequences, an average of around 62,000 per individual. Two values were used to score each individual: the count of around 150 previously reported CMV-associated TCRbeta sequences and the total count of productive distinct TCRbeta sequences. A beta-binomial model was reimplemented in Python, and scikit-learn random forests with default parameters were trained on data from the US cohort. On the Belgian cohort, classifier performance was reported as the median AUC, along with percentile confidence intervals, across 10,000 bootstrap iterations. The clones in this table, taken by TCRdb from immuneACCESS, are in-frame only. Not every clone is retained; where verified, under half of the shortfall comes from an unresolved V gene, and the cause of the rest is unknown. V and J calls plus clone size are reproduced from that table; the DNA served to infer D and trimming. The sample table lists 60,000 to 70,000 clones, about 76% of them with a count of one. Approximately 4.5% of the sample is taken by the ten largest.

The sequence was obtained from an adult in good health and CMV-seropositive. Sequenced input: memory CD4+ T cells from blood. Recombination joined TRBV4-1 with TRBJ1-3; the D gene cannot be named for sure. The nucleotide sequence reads TGCGCCAGCAGCCAAGAAGTCCTCAGGCGGAGAAACACCATATATTTT. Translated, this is CASSQEVLRRRNTIYF.